Listed here is a single T cell receptor (beta chain). Antigen unknown. Assay: immunoSEQ multiplex PCR; the TCRdb copy retains only in-frame clones and omits some. The sample consists of about 280,000 clones, around 87% of them appearing once. The treatment was: some 19 received Ad26.COV2.S at low or high dose, single or two shots; roughly 5 received placebo; per-sample allocation not given. Day 63 following the first vaccine or placebo injection was when the samples were taken. Per the germline V gene, CDR1 is MNHEY and CDR2 is SVGAGI. Trimming shortened V by 9 bases and J by 2 bases, and 11 bases separated the two germline ends. The CDR3 is made up of 13 amino acids. The sample originates from a study of Ad26.COV2.S vaccination and SARS-CoV-2 variants. Overall study: Intramuscular Ad26.COV2.S at 5x10^10 or 1x10^11 viral particles. Study conclusions and caveats: Estimates derived from TCR breadth and depth analyses may have underestimated total T cell responses.

Sequencing used peripheral blood, obtained in a trial of Ad26.COV2.S vaccine versus placebo. This clonotype was sampled from a person between 18 and 59 years old who received the Ad26.COV2.S COVID-19 vaccine or a placebo. This chain joins TRBV6-5 and TRBJ1-3; D unclear. Here the CDR3 DNA reads TGTGCCAGTAGAACTACCCCTGGAAACACCATATATTTT. Its protein is CASRTTPGNTIYF.